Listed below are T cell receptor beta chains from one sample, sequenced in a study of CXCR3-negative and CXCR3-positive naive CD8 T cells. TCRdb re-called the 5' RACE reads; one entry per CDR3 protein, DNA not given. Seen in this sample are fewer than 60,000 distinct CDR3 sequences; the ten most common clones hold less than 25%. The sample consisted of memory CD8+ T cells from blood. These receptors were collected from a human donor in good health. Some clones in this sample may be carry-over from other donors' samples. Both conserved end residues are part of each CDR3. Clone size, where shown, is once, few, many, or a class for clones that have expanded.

CDR3: CASSQPSVASGIPYEQYF
length: 18
size: -
J: TRBJ2-7
V: TRBV3-1

CDR3: CASSFVLAGTGELFF
length: 15
size: -
J: TRBJ2-2
V: TRBV28

CDR3: CASSQDPSAGQPQHF
length: 15
size: -
J: TRBJ1-5
V: TRBV4-1

CDR3: CASRPGLFNEQFF
length: 13
size: -
J: TRBJ2-1
V: TRBV19

CDR3: CASSLSTSGAGGELFF
length: 16
size: -
J: TRBJ2-2
V: TRBV5-1

CDR3: CASSLGGTGSNTGELFF
length: 17
size: -
J: TRBJ2-2
V: TRBV7-8

CDR3: CASRWTSGFGWDEQYF
length: 16
size: -
J: TRBJ2-7
V: TRBV12-2

CDR3: CASSSIITSDTQYF
length: 14
size: -
J: TRBJ2-3
V: TRBV7-7

CDR3: CSVEGLYEQYF
length: 11
size: -
J: TRBJ2-7
V: TRBV29-1

CDR3: CASSVAGLAGGPYTGELFF
length: 19
size: -
J: TRBJ2-2
V: TRBV9

CDR3: CSATMVAGGPDTQYF
length: 15
size: -
J: TRBJ2-3
V: TRBV20-1

CDR3: CASSLGTEGNTEAFF
length: 15
size: medium-sized
J: TRBJ1-1
V: TRBV5-4

CDR3: CASSQDLELAAPYNEQFF
length: 18
size: -
J: TRBJ2-1
V: TRBV3-1

CDR3: CASRRGRTEAFF
length: 12
size: -
J: TRBJ1-1
V: TRBV19

CDR3: CSVRGMNTEAFF
length: 12
size: -
J: TRBJ1-1
V: TRBV29-1

CDR3: CSAAGTSGMEDEQFF
length: 15
size: -
J: TRBJ2-1
V: TRBV20-1

CDR3: CASSLNQEGWDEQYF
length: 15
size: -
J: TRBJ2-7
V: TRBV4-2

CDR3: CAWSVRDRDTGELFF
length: 15
size: -
J: TRBJ2-2
V: TRBV30

CDR3: CASSLTSDYEQYF
length: 13
size: -
J: TRBJ2-7
V: TRBV14

CDR3: CASSPGPEQYF
length: 11
size: -
J: TRBJ2-7
V: TRBV11-2

CDR3: CASSLPGQPYEQYF
length: 14
size: -
J: TRBJ2-7
V: TRBV7-9

CDR3: CSAARGRGESETQYF
length: 15
size: -
J: TRBJ2-5
V: TRBV20-1

CDR3: CASTSEVVYEQYF
length: 13
size: -
J: TRBJ2-7
V: TRBV5-1

CDR3: CASVLTTGAYPPEAFF
length: 16
size: -
J: TRBJ1-1
V: TRBV12-5

CDR3: CASSAGSSYEQYF
length: 13
size: -
J: TRBJ2-7
V: TRBV7-9

CDR3: CASSLSQGKAYEQYF
length: 15
size: medium-sized
J: TRBJ2-7
V: TRBV14

CDR3: CSVEGHEVMSTEAFF
length: 15
size: -
J: TRBJ1-1
V: TRBV29-1

CDR3: CASSQDQGLETQYF
length: 14
size: -
J: TRBJ2-5
V: TRBV4-1

CDR3: CSVEGGQGGNEQFF
length: 14
size: -
J: TRBJ2-1
V: TRBV29-1

CDR3: CSVVWAGGSGANVLTF
length: 16
size: -
J: TRBJ2-6
V: TRBV29-1

CDR3: CASSQERGTGANVLTF
length: 16
size: -
J: TRBJ2-6
V: TRBV4-3

CDR3: CSVEDGPAGPAYEQYF
length: 16
size: -
J: TRBJ2-7
V: TRBV29-1

CDR3: CASSLADDWEQYF
length: 13
size: -
J: TRBJ2-7
V: TRBV6-2/TRBV6-3

CDR3: CASSLTGELRIDIQYF
length: 16
size: -
J: TRBJ2-4
V: TRBV7-2

CDR3: CASSLDTAQNTGELFF
length: 16
size: -
J: TRBJ2-2
V: TRBV11-2

CDR3: CASSYSVNTGELFF
length: 14
size: -
J: TRBJ2-2
V: TRBV6-2/TRBV6-3

CDR3: CASSAGLARSPDTGELFF
length: 18
size: -
J: TRBJ2-2
V: TRBV2

CDR3: CASSLFVGNEQFF
length: 13
size: -
J: TRBJ2-1
V: TRBV27

CDR3: CASSLALGGRGETQYF
length: 16
size: -
J: TRBJ2-5
V: TRBV7-2

CDR3: CSAIRGSGQPQHF
length: 13
size: -
J: TRBJ1-5
V: TRBV20-1

CDR3: CASSLDPMGLRSYEQYF
length: 17
size: -
J: TRBJ2-7
V: TRBV28